The 31 T cell receptor beta chains listed next were all sequenced from one sample in a study of cytomegalovirus exposure and HLA in healthy donors. With 60 Vbeta and 13 Jbeta primers, the PCR was carried out. Sequencing was performed with immunoSEQ multiplex PCR; in TCRdb, only in-frame clones are kept and a portion is missing. The sample lists some 150,000 clones; more than 75% were seen once. Specimen: PBMCs. The receptor source for this set is a young woman in good health and CMV-seronegative.

V gene TRBV28 combines with J gene TRBJ1-6, with TRBD1 identical over 8 bases. The germline gives CDR1 MDHEN, CDR2 SYDVKM. Trimming cost V 6 bases and J 7 bases; bases outside gene matches: 5. The CDR3 has 14 amino acids. In DNA form, the CDR3 reads TGTGCCAGCAGCGCCGGGGACAGGAATTCACCCCTCCACTTT. Translated, it gives CASSAGDRNSPLHF. Full variable domain (outside the CDR3, taken from reference TRBV28 and TRBJ1-6): DVKVTQSSRYLVKRTGEKVFLECVQDMDHENMFWYRQDPGLGLRLIYFSYDVKMKEKGDIPEGYSVSREKKERFSLILESASTNQTSMYLCASSAGDRNSPLHFGNGTRLTVT.

The chain couples TRBV7-7 to TRBJ2-5, with 7 bases lining up with TRBD1. CDR3 length equals 14 residues. V lost 4 bases, J lost 4 bases, and 6 bases stayed unmatched. CDR1 and CDR2 (germline): SSHAT, FNYEAQ (reference sequence). The CDR3 DNA reads as TGTGCCAGCAGCTCTAACAGGGGCAGAGAGACCCAGTACTTC. Its translation is CASSSNRGRETQYF.

The chain links TRBV30 to TRBJ2-3; D call uncertain. V lost 4 bases to trimming and J lost 3 bases, with 8 bases between them. The germline CDR1 and CDR2 sequences are GTSNPN and SVGIG (reference sequence). This CDR3 has 12 amino acids. CDR3 in amino acids: CAWTRETDTQYF. For the CDR3, the DNA is TGTGCCTGGACAAGAGAAACAGATACGCAGTATTTT.

V is TRBV7-9 and J is TRBJ1-1, with D possibly matching TRBD1 (6 bases). Trimming removed 5 bases from V and 4 bases from J, with 23 bases in between. The CDR3 runs 17 residues. The V gene's germline CDR1 is SEHNR and CDR2 FQNEAQ (reference sequence). CDR3 loop: CASSTPLEQGFSTEAFF. The CDR3 coding sequence is TGTGCCAGCAGCACCCCTTTAGAACAGGGTTTTTCCACTGAAGCTTTCTTT.

The V and J genes are TRBV5-1 and TRBJ2-1, with D possibly matching TRBD2 (6 bases). The germline V gene encodes CDR1 SGHRS and CDR2 YFSETQ. V was shortened by 0 bases and J by 14 bases, with 12 bases between the two germline ends. This CDR3 is 12 amino acids long. DNA for the CDR3: TGCGCCAGCAGCTTGGACCCCCGGAGGGAGTTCTTC. Residues: CASSLDPRREFF.

The chain uses TRBV7-9 and TRBJ2-7; tentative D call: TRBD2 (5 bases). This CDR3 region has 12 residues. V was clipped by 10 bases and J by 4 bases, with 14 bases between them. CDR1 is SEHNR, CDR2 FQNEAQ, per germline (reference sequence). The CDR3 protein is CATSSLPYEQYF. The CDR3 DNA follows: TGTGCCACCTCTAGCTTACCGTACGAGCAGTACTTC.

The chain carries TRBV2 and TRBJ1-6; D might be TRBD1 (5 bases). The CDR3 is 15 residues long. CDR1 SNHLY and CDR2 FYNNEI come from the germline V gene. V was clipped by 6 bases and J by 7 bases, with 16 bases between them. The CDR3 nucleotides are TGTGCCAGCAGGGATCAGGGTTTGAGCAATTCACCCCTCCACTTT. Protein: CASRDQGLSNSPLHF.

The chain uses TRBV4-3 and TRBJ2-1, with 10 bases identical to TRBD2. After removal of 4 bases from V and 6 bases from J, the junction contained 21 bases not matched to a gene. Germline CDR1 LGHNA, CDR2 YSLEER. The CDR3 length is 20 residues. The CDR3 bases are TGCGCCAGCAGCCGAGCATCCTGGGGAGCGGGAGGGCTTAATCCCAATGAGCAGTTCTTC. Translation gives CASSRASWGAGGLNPNEQFF.

This clone has just one count. The chain couples TRBV7-2 to TRBJ1-2, with 11 bases that match TRBD1. J lost 8 bases, V lost 3 bases, and 8 bases had no gene match. Germline V lookup: CDR1 SGHTA, CDR2 FQGNSA. There are 15 residues in the CDR3. DNA for the CDR3: TGTGCCAGCAGCTTCGGGGACAGGGGGTTCTTAGGCTACACCTTC. As protein: CASSFGDRGFLGYTF.

V is TRBV7-2 and J is TRBJ1-5, with 8 bases that match TRBD1. The J segment lost 2 bases and the V segment lost 5 bases, leaving 5 bases of the junction unmatched. Germline lookup yields CDR1 SGHTA and CDR2 FQGNSA. The CDR3 length is 15 residues. DNA of the CDR3: TGTGCCAGCAGCCCCCCGGGACAGGGCAATCAGCCCCAGCATTTT. It encodes CASSPPGQGNQPQHF.

V is TRBV18 and J is TRBJ2-3, with unresolved D. This CDR3 spans 13 amino acids. V lost 3 bases, J lost 1 base, and 5 bases lay in between. CDR1 KGHSH and CDR2 LQKENI come from the germline V gene. CDR3 residues: CASSPPGTDTQYF. The CDR3, as DNA: TGTGCCAGCTCACCTCCGGGCACAGATACGCAGTATTTT. Based on the CDR3 plus reference TRBV18 and TRBJ2-3, the full variable domain is NAGVMQNPRHLVRRRGQEARLRCSPMKGHSHVYWYRQLPEEGLKFMVYLQKENIIDESGMPKERFSAEFPKEGPSILRIQQVVRGDSAAYFCASSPPGTDTQYFGPGTRLTVL.

The J gene is TRBJ2-1, the V gene TRBV6-5; 10 nucleotides line up with TRBD2. Germline values: CDR1 MNHEY, CDR2 SVGAGI. Unmatched junction bases numbered 5, after V lost 4 bases and J lost 8 bases. The CDR3 has 14 amino acids. The CDR3 DNA sequence: TGTGCCAGCAGTTTGGCTAGCGGGAGCGATGAGCAGTTCTTC. Its translation: CASSLASGSDEQFF.

The chain joins TRBV28 to TRBJ2-3; TRBD2 matches at 7 bases. This CDR3 is built from 15 residues. In germline, CDR1 is MDHEN, CDR2 SYDVKM. The V gene end was trimmed by 2 bases and the J gene end by 5 bases; junction bases not matched to a gene: 7. CDR3 sequence: CASSLGGGPRDTQYF. Written as DNA, the CDR3 is TGTGCCAGCAGTTTAGGCGGGGGTCCCCGAGATACGCAGTATTTT.

The V call is TRBV5-1, the J call TRBJ2-1, with 12 bases aligning to TRBD2. J lost 2 bases, V lost 3 bases, and 0 bases had no gene match. Looked up from germline, CDR1 is SGHRS and CDR2 is YFSETQ. The CDR3 has 15 amino acids. The CDR3 nucleotides read TGCGCCAGCAGCTGGACTAGCGGGGCCTACAATGAGCAGTTCTTC. It is translated as CASSWTSGAYNEQFF.

The V and J genes are TRBV6-6 and TRBJ2-3; D not certain. Trimming stripped 0 bases from V and 0 bases from J, with 7 bases between. Germline assignment: CDR1 MNHNY and CDR2 SVGAGI (reference sequence). CDR3 length: 15 residues. This CDR3 is CASSYSKLSTDTQYF. The CDR3 nucleotides read TGTGCCAGCAGTTACTCGAAGCTGAGCACAGATACGCAGTATTTT.

The gene calls are TRBV18 and TRBJ1-1, with 11 positions matching TRBD1. V gave up 4 bases and J gave up 3 bases; unmatched junction bases: 4. The CDR3 loop spans 15 amino acids. CDR1 and CDR2 (germline): KGHSH, LQKENI. CDR3 in amino acids: CASSLGTGGDTEAFF. CDR3 nucleotides: TGTGCCAGCTCACTGGGGACAGGGGGGGACACTGAAGCTTTCTTT. Using reference TRBV18 and TRBJ1-1 for the parts outside the CDR3, the full variable domain is NAGVMQNPRHLVRRRGQEARLRCSPMKGHSHVYWYRQLPEEGLKFMVYLQKENIIDESGMPKERFSAEFPKEGPSILRIQQVVRGDSAAYFCASSLGTGGDTEAFFGQGTRLTVV.

The V and J genes are TRBV6-1 and TRBJ1-1; no firm D call. The CDR3 loop spans 13 amino acids. V gave up 1 base and J gave up 6 bases, with 9 bases separating them. Per germline, CDR1 MNHNS and CDR2 SASEGT. In nucleotides, the CDR3 is TGTGCCAGCAGTGAAGGGCGGTACGCTGAAGCTTTCTTT. It is translated as CASSEGRYAEAFF.

J is TRBJ2-7 and V is TRBV30; weak D call: TRBD2 (5 bases). Germline V gene data show CDR1 as GTSNPN and CDR2 as SVGIG (reference sequence). CDR3 length equals 16 residues. Trimming removed 3 bases from V and 2 bases from J, with 20 bases in between. CDR3 in amino acids: CAWRRGPALWPYEQYF. CDR3 DNA: TGTGCCTGGAGACGGGGTCCGGCTTTATGGCCCTACGAGCAGTACTTC.

V and J are TRBV6-6 and TRBJ2-1; TRBD1 matches at 8 bases. The CDR3 runs 15 residues. V lost 6 bases, J lost 3 bases, and 7 bases stayed unmatched. Germline CDR1 is MNHNY and CDR2 is SVGAGI (reference sequence). CDR3 nucleotide sequence: TGTGCCAGCAGAACGACAGGGGACGGCTACAATGAGCAGTTCTTC. As protein: CASRTTGDGYNEQFF.

This rearrangement joins TRBV28 to TRBJ1-5; weak D call: TRBD1 (6 bases). The CDR3 is 14 amino acids. Germline-derived CDR1 and CDR2 are MDHEN and SYDVKM. V lost 5 bases and J 6 bases, leaving 14 bases between the germline ends. Here the CDR3 reads CASSGRAGVQPQHF. CDR3 DNA sequence: TGTGCCAGCAGTGGAAGGGCAGGGGTTCAGCCCCAGCATTTT.

This clone was found once. The chain uses TRBV7-9 and TRBJ1-1, with 8 bases identical to TRBD1. From germline, CDR1 is SEHNR and CDR2 FQNEAQ (reference sequence). J gave up 4 bases and V 5 bases, and 9 bases lay outside the gene matches. The CDR3 is made up of 15 amino acids. The CDR3 loop reads CASSPRQGPSTEAFF. In DNA, the CDR3 is TGTGCCAGCAGCCCGAGACAGGGGCCTAGCACTGAAGCTTTCTTT.

This clone came up a few times. The chain joins TRBV7-9 to TRBJ2-1; D call uncertain. The germline gives CDR1 SEHNR, CDR2 FQNEAQ (reference sequence). The CDR3 covers 13 residues. V gave up 4 bases and J gave up 3 bases, with 7 bases separating them. The CDR3 loop is CASSSGFYNEQFF. CDR3 coding DNA: TGTGCCAGCAGCTCCGGGTTCTACAATGAGCAGTTCTTC.

This chain uses TRBV5-6 with TRBJ2-1; 7 nucleotides match TRBD2. Germline-derived CDR1 and CDR2 are SGHDT and YYEEEE. The V segment lost 1 base and the J segment 6 bases; nucleotides outside the gene matches: 4. The CDR3 totals 14 residues. CDR3 in amino acids: CASSLLSGVNEQFF. The CDR3 coding sequence is TGTGCCAGCAGCTTGTTGAGCGGGGTCAATGAGCAGTTCTTC.

V gene TRBV2 combines with J gene TRBJ2-3; 12 positions match TRBD2. The CDR3 runs to 20 residues. V was pared by 5 bases and J by 3 bases, with 18 bases of the junction left unmatched. Germline assignment: CDR1 SNHLY and CDR2 FYNNEI. This CDR3 is CASSPHPSGGANFRTDTQYF. The CDR3 coding sequence is TGTGCCAGCAGTCCTCATCCTAGCGGGGGGGCAAATTTTAGGACAGATACGCAGTATTTT.

Only a few counts were recorded for this clone. This chain connects TRBV7-9 to TRBJ1-1, with 10 positions matching TRBD1. The V segment lost 5 bases and the J segment 1 base; nucleotides outside the gene matches: 7. Germline V gene data show CDR1 as SEHNR and CDR2 as FQNEAQ (reference sequence). The CDR3 contains 16 residues. This chain's CDR3 is CASSPGQGKRNTEAFF. In DNA, the CDR3 is TGTGCCAGCAGCCCGGGACAGGGGAAGAGGAACACTGAAGCTTTCTTT.

This chain uses TRBV19 with TRBJ2-1, with D perhaps TRBD2 (6 bases). Germline lookup yields CDR1 LNHDA and CDR2 SQIVND (reference sequence). V was clipped by 2 bases and J by 10 bases, with 12 bases between them. The CDR3 is 13 amino acids. This CDR3 reads CASSIWDSSEQFF. The CDR3 DNA sequence: TGTGCCAGTAGTATATGGGACTCCTCCGAGCAGTTCTTC.

This chain uses TRBV5-1 with TRBJ2-5, with D possibly being TRBD2 (6 bases). This CDR3 is built from 15 residues. Trimming took off 3 bases at V and 0 bases at J, with 12 bases between the two ends. CDR1 and CDR2 from the germline V gene are SGHRS and YFSETQ. The CDR3 here is CASSSGRGYQETQYF. The DNA of the CDR3 is TGCGCCAGCAGCTCTGGACGGGGGTACCAAGAGACCCAGTACTTC.

The CDR3 reads CASSYLEEQFF. The CDR3 DNA is TGTGCCAGCAGTTACTTAGAAGAGCAGTTCTTC. J is TRBJ2-1 and V is TRBV6-5; D is ambiguous. The germline CDR1 and CDR2 sequences are MNHEY and SVGAGI. The length of the CDR3 is 11 residues. V lost 1 base to trimming and J lost 10 bases, with 5 bases between them.

A note on this clone: An end of the junction differs from the germline gene, which may be a read error. The rearrangement links TRBV7-9 to TRBJ1-3; 9 positions agree with TRBD1. The length of the CDR3 is 12 residues. Germline assignment: CDR1 SEHNR and CDR2 FQNEAQ (reference sequence). The CDR3 DNA is TGTGCCAGCAGCTTCGGACAGGGGCCCCTCCATTTT. It is translated as CASSFGQGPLHF.

V is TRBV4-3 and J is TRBJ1-3, with D possibly TRBD1 on 5 matching bases. CDR3 length: 19 residues. From germline, CDR1 is LGHNA and CDR2 YSLEER. Trimming removed 0 bases from V and 0 bases from J, with 18 bases in between. The CDR3 nucleotides are TGCGCCAGCAGCCAAGATGGGTTCGTGGACACGACCTCTGGAAACACCATATATTTT. It translates to CASSQDGFVDTTSGNTIYF.

To note about this clone: One junction end does not reproduce the germline sequence, and a read error may be involved. The genes are TRBV4-1 and TRBJ1-1, with TRBD1 matching over 11 bases. The CDR3 loop spans 16 amino acids. Germline-derived CDR1 and CDR2 are MGHRA and YSYEKL. CDR3 DNA sequence: TGCGCCAGCAGCCAAGAAGAGGGGGGGACAGGGGGTAGTTCCATCTTT. Its protein product is CASSQEEGGTGGSSIF.